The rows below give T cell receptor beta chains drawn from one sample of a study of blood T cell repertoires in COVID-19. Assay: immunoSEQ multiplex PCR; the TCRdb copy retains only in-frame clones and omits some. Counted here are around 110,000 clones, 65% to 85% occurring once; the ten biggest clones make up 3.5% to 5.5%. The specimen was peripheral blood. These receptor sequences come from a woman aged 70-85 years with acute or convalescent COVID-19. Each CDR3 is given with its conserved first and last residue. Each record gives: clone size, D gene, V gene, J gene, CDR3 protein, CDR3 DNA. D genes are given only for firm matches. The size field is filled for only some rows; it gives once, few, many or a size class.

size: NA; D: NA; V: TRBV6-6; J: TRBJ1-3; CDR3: CASSLRSPGVIISGNTIYF; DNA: TGTGCCAGCAGTCTAAGGTCCCCAGGGGTAATCATCTCTGGAAACACCATATATTTT
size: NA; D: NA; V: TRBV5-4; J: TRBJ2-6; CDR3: CASSLDISGANVLTF; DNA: TGTGCCAGCAGCTTGGATATCTCTGGGGCCAACGTCCTGACTTTC
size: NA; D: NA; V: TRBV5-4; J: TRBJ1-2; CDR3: CASSFWGFTGLGYTF; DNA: TGTGCCAGCAGCTTTTGGGGGTTTACAGGGCTTGGCTACACCTTC
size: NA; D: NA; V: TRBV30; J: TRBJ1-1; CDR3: CAWRHPRLGTEAFF; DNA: TGTGCCTGGAGGCACCCCCGACTCGGCACTGAAGCTTTCTTT
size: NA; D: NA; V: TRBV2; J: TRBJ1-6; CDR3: CASSETESPLHF; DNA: TGTGCCAGCAGTGAAACTGAATCACCCCTCCACTTT
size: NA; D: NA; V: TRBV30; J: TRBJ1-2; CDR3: CAWTVNYGYTF; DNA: TGTGCCTGGACCGTCAACTATGGCTACACCTTC
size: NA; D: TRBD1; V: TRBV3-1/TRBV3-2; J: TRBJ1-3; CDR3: CASSDRAGRGNTIYF; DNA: TGTGCCAGCAGCGACAGGGCCGGCCGAGGAAACACCATATATTTT
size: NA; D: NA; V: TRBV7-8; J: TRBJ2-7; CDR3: CASSLEYSGRSYEQYF; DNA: TGTGCCAGCAGCTTAGAGTACTCAGGTCGCTCCTACGAGCAGTACTTC
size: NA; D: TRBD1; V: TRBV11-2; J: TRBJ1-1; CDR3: CASSGQGAGNTEAFF; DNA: TGTGCCAGCAGCGGGCAGGGGGCCGGGAACACTGAAGCTTTCTTT
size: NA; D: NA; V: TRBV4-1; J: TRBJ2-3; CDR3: CASSQDFTVIDTQYF; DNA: TGCGCCAGCAGCCAAGATTTTACAGTCATAGATACGCAGTATTTT
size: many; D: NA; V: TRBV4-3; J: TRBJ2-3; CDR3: CASSQTTDTDTQYF; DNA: TGCGCCAGCAGCCAAACGACTGACACAGATACGCAGTATTTT
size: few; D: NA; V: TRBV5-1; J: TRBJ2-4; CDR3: CASSPGPRVDIQYF; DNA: TGCGCCAGCAGCCCGGGCCCCAGGGTGGACATTCAGTACTTC
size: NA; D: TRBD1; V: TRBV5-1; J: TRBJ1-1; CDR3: CASSWGTAGDTEAFF; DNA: TGCGCCAGCAGCTGGGGGACAGCTGGTGACACTGAAGCTTTCTTT
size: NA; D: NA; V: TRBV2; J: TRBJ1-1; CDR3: CASKRSPGENTEAFF; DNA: TGTGCCAGCAAAAGATCCCCAGGGGAGAACACTGAAGCTTTCTTT
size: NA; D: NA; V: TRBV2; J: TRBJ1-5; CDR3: CASSLWTSSQPQHF; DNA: TGTGCCAGCAGTCTTTGGACATCATCTCAGCCCCAGCATTTT
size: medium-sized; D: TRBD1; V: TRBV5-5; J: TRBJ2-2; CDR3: CASSLNRGTGTGELFF; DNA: TGTGCCAGCAGCTTGAACAGGGGAACGGGCACCGGGGAGCTGTTTTTT
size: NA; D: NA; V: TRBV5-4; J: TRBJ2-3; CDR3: CASKLQGTSTDTQYF; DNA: TGTGCCAGCAAGTTACAGGGGACTAGCACAGATACGCAGTATTTT
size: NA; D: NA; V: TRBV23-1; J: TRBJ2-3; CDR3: CASSQRSGSKPSTDTQYF; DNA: TGCGCCAGCAGTCAGCGAAGCGGATCCAAACCAAGCACAGATACGCAGTATTTT
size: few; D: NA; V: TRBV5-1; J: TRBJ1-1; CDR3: CASSWGRRNTEAFF; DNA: TGCGCCAGCAGCTGGGGCAGGAGGAACACTGAAGCTTTCTTT
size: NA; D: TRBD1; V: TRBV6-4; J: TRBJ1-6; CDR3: CASSESGTGGSPLHF; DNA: TGTGCCAGCAGTGAGTCCGGGACAGGGGGTTCACCCCTCCACTTT
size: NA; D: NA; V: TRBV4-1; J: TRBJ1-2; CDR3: CASSQDQFNYGYTF; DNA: TGCGCCAGCAGCCAAGATCAATTTAACTATGGCTACACCTTC
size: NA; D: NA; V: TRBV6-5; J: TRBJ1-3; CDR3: CASRRAGAGNTIYF; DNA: TGTGCCAGCCGGAGGGCCGGGGCTGGAAACACCATATATTTT
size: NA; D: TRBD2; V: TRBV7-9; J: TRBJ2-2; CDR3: CASSEPPGGGRAGELFF; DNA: TGTGCCAGCAGCGAACCCCCTGGCGGGGGGCGGGCCGGGGAGCTGTTTTTT
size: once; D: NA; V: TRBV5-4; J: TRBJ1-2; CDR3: CASSRRGNYGYTF; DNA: TGTGCCAGCAGCAGGAGGGGTAACTATGGCTACACCTTC
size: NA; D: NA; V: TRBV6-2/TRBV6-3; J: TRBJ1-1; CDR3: CASSRSRGSTEAFF; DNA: TGTGCCAGCAGCAGATCGAGAGGGAGCACTGAAGCTTTCTTT